A single TCR beta chain is shown here with its context. Antigen unknown. PCR employed 60 Vbeta and 13 Jbeta primers. Clones were read by immunoSEQ multiplex PCR, and TCRdb kept only the in-frame ones, dropping some. This table has more than 120,000 clones, approximately 80% appearing once. The data are from a study of cytomegalovirus exposure and HLA in healthy donors. General observations from the study: HLA-A and HLA-B allele assignments for most subjects were reportedly predicted accurately using TCR beta sequences. A later look showed TCR association rates differing by HLA locus, highest for DRB1 and lowest for HLA-C. The authors assumed roughly uniform sequencing depth across donors for presence/absence analyses.

The CDR3 runs to 16 residues. V dropped 7 bases and J dropped 7; count of bases not matched to a gene: 15. Germline CDR1 is LNHDA and CDR2 is SQIVND (reference sequence). The chain recombines TRBV19 with TRBJ2-2, with 7 positions matching TRBD1. Sequenced input: PBMCs. The source of this sequence is a woman aged 35 to 49 in good health and CMV-seropositive. CDR3 DNA: TGTGCCAGTACCCCTAGAGGGCAGGGGGATGGCGGGGAGCTGTTTTTT. Translated: CASTPRGQGDGGELFF.